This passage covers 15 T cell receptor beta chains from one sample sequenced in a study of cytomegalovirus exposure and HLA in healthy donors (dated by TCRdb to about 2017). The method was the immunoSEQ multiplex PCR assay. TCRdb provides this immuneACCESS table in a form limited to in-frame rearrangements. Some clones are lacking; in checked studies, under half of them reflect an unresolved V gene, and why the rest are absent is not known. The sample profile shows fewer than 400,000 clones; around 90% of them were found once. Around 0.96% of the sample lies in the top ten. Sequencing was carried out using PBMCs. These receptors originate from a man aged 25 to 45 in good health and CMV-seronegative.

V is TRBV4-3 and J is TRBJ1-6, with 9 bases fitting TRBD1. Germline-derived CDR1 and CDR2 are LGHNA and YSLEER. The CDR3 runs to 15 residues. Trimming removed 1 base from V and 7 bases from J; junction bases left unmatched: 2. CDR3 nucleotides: TGCGCCAGCAGCCAAGGGACAGGGGAAAATTCACCCCTCCACTTT. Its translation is CASSQGTGENSPLHF.

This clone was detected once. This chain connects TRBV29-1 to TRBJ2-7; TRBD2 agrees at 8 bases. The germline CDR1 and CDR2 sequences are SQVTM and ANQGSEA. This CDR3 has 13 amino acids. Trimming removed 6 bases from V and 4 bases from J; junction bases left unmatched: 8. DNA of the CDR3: TGCAGCGTCTCCGGGACTAGAAGTTACGAGCAGTACTTC. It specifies CSVSGTRSYEQYF.

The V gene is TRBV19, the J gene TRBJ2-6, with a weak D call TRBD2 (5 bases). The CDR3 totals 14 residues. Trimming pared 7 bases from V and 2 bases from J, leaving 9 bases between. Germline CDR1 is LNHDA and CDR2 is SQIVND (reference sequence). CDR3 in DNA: TGTGCCAGTAAGAGGGCGGCTGGGGCCAACGTCCTGACTTTC. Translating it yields CASKRAAGANVLTF.

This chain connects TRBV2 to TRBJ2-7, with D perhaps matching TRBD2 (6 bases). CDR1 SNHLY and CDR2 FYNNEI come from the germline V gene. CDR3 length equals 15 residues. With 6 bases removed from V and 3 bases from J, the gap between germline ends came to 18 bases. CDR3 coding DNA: TGTGCCAGCAGCCTCAAACGGGACTTCCTCTACGAGCAGTACTTC. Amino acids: CASSLKRDFLYEQYF.

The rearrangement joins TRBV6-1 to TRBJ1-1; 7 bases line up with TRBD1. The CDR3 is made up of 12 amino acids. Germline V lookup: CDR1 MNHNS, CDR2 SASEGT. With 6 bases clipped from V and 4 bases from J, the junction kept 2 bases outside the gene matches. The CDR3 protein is CASRPGGTEAFF. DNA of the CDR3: TGTGCCAGCAGACCAGGGGGCACTGAAGCTTTCTTT.

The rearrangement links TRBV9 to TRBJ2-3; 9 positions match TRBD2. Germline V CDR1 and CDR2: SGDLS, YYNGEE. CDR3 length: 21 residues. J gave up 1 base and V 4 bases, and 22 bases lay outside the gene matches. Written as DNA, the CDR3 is TGTGCCAGCAGCTTTACTAGTCGTCGCGGGGGGGCCGGATTTGGCACAGATACGCAGTATTTT. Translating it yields CASSFTSRRGGAGFGTDTQYF.

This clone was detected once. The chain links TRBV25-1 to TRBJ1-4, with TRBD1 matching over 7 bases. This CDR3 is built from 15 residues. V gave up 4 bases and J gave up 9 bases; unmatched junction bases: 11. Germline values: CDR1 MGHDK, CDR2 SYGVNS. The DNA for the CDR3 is TGTGCCAGCAGTGTTGGAGGGGGCGTTTCAAAAAAACTGTTTTTT. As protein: CASSVGGGVSKKLFF. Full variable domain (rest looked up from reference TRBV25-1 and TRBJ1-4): EADIYQTPRYLVIGTGKKITLECSQTMGHDKMYWYQQDPGMELHLIHYSYGVNSTEKGDLSSESTVSRIRTEHFPLTLESARPSHTSQYLCASSVGGGVSKKLFFGSGTQLSVL.

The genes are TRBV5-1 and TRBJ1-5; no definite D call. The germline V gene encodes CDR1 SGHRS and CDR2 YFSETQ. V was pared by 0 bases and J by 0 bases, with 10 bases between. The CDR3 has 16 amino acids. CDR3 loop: CASSLAPGSSNQPQHF. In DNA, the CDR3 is TGCGCCAGCAGCTTGGCCCCCGGTTCTAGCAATCAGCCCCAGCATTTT.

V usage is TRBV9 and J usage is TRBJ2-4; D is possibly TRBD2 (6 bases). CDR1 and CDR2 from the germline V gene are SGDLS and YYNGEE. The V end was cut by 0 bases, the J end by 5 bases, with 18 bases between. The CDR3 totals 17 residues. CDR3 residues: CASSVAVGGTEENIQYF. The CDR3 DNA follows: TGTGCCAGCAGCGTAGCTGTCGGAGGGACGGAAGAAAACATTCAGTACTTC.

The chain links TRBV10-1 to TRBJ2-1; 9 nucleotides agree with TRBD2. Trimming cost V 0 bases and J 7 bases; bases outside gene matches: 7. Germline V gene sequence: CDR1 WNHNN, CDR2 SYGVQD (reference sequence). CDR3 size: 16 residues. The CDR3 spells CASSESGGGALNEQFF. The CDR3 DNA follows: TGCGCCAGCAGTGAGTCCGGCGGGGGGGCGTTGAATGAGCAGTTCTTC.

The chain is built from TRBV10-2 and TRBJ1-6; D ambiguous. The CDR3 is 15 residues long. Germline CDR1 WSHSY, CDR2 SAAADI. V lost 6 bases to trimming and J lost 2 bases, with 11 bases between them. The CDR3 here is CASSGLPTYNSPLHF. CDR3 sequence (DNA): TGCGCCAGCAGCGGACTCCCAACCTATAATTCACCCCTCCACTTT.

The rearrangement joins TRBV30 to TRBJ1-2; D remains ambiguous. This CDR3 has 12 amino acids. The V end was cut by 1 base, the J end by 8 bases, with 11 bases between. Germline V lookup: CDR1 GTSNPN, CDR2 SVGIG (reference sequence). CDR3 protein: CAWSGGSGGYTF. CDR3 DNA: TGTGCCTGGAGTGGAGGATCCGGGGGCTACACCTTC.

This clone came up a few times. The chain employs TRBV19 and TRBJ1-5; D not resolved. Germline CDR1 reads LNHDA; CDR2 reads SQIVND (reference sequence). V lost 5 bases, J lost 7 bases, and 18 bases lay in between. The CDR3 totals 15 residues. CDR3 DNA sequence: TGTGCCAGTAGTTCCGCCGCCGGGGTGGGGCAGCCCCAGCATTTT. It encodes CASSSAAGVGQPQHF.

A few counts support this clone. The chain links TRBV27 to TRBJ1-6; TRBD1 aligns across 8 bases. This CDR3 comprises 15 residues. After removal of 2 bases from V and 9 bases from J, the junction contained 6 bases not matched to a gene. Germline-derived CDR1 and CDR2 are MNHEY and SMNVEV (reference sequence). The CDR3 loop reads CASSLVGQGTSPLHF. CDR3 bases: TGTGCCAGCAGTTTAGTAGGACAGGGTACTTCACCCCTCCACTTT.

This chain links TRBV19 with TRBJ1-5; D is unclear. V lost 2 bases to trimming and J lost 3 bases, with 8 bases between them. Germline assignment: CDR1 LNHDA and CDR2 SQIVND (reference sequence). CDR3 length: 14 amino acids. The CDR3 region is CASSIWQDNQPQHF. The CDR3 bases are TGTGCCAGTAGTATATGGCAGGACAATCAGCCCCAGCATTTT.